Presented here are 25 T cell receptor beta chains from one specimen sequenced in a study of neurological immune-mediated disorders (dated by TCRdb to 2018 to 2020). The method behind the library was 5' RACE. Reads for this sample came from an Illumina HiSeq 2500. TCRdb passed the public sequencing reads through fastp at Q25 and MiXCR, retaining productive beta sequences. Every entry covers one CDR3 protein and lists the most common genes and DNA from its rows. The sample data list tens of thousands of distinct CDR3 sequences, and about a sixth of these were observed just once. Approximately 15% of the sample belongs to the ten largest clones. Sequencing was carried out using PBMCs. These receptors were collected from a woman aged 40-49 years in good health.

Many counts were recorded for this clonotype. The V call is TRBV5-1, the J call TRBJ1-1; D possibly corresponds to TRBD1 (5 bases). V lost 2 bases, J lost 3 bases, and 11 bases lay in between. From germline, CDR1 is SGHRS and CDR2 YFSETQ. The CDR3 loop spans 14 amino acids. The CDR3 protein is CASSFRGLDTEAFF. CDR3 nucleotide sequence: TGCGCCAGCAGCTTCCGGGGCTTGGACACTGAAGCTTTCTTT.

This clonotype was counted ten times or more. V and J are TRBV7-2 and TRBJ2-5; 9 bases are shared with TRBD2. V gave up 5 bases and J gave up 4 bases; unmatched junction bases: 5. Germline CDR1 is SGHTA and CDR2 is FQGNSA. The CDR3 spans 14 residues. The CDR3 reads CASSRRTSVETQYF. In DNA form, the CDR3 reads TGTGCCAGCAGCCGCCGGACTAGCGTAGAGACCCAGTACTTC.

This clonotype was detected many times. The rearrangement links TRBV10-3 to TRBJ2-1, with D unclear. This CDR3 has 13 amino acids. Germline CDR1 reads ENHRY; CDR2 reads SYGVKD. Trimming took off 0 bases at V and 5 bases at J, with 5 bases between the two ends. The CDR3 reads CAISESKDNEQFF. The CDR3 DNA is TGTGCCATCAGTGAGTCGAAGGACAATGAGCAGTTCTTC.

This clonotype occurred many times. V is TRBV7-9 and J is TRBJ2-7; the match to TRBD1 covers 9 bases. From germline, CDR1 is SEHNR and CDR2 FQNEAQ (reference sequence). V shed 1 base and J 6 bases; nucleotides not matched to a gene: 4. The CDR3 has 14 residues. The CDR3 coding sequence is TGTGCCAGCAGCTTAGTCACAGGGGGCTCCGAGCAGTACTTC. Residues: CASSLVTGGSEQYF.

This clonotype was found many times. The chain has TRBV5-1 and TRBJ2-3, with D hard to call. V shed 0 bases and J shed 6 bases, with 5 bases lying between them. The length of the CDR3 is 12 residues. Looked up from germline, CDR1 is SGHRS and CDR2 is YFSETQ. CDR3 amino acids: CASSLDWDTQYF. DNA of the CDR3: TGCGCCAGCAGCTTGGACTGGGATACGCAGTATTTT.

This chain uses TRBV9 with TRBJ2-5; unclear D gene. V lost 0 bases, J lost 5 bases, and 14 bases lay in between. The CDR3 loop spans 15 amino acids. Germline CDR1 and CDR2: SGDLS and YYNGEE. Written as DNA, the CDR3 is TGTGCCAGCAGCGTAGCTGAATTTAGTTTCGAGACCCAGTACTTC. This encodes CASSVAEFSFETQYF.

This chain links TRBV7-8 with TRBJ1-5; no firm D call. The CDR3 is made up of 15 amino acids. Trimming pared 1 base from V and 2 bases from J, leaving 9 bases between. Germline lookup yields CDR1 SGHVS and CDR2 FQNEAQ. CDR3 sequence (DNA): TGTGCCAGCAGCTTAGGGAGCCCGGGCAATCAGCCCCAGCATTTT. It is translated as CASSLGSPGNQPQHF.

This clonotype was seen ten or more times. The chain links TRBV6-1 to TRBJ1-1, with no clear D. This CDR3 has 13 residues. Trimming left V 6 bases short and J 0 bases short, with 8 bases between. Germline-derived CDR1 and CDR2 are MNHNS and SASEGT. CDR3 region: CASRQFMNTEAFF. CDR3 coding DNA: TGTGCCAGCAGACAATTCATGAACACTGAAGCTTTCTTT.

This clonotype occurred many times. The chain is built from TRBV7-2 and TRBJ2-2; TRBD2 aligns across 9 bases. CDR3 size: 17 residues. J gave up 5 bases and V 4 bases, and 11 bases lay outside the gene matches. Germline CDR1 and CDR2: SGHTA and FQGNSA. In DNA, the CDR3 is TGTGCCAGCAGCTCCCTGTCGGGACTAGCTGCTACCGGGGAGCTGTTTTTT. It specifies CASSSLSGLAATGELFF.

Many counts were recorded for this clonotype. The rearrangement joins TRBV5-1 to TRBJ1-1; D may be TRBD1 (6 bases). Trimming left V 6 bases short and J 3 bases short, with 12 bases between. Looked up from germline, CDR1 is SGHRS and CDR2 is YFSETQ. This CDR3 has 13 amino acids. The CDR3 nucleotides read TGCGCCAGCAAGACGAAGGGGGACACTGAAGCTTTCTTT. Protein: CASKTKGDTEAFF.

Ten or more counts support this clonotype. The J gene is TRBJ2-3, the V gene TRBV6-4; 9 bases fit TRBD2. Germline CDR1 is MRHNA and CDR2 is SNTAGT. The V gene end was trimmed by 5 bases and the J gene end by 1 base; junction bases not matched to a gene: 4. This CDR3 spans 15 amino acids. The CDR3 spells CASSILAGGTDTQYF. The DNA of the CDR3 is TGTGCCAGCAGTATTTTAGCGGGGGGCACAGATACGCAGTATTTT.

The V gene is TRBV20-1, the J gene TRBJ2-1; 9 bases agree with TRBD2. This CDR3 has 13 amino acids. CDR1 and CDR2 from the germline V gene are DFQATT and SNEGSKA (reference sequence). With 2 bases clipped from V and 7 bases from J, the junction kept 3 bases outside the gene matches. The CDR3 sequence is CSARNLAGNEQFF. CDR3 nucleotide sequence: TGCAGTGCTAGAAACCTAGCGGGGAATGAGCAGTTCTTC.

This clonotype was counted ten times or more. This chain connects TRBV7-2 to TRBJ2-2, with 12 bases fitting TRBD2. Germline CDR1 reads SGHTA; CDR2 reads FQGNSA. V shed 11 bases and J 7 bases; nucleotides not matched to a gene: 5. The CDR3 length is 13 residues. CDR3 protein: CASSGGANGELFF. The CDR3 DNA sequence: TGTGCCTCTAGCGGGGGGGCGAACGGGGAGCTGTTTTTT.

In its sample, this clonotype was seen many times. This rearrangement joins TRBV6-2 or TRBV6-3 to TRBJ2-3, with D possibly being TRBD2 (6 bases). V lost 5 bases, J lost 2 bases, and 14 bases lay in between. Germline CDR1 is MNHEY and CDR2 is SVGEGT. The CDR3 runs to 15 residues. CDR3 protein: CASSERLENTDTQYF. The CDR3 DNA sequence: TGTGCCAGCAGTGAACGACTAGAGAACACAGATACGCAGTATTTT.

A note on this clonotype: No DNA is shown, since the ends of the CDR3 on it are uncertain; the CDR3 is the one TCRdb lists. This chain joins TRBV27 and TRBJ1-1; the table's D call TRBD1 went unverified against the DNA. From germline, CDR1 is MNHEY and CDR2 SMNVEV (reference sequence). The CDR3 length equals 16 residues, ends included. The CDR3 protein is CASSSSRAGGNTEAFF.

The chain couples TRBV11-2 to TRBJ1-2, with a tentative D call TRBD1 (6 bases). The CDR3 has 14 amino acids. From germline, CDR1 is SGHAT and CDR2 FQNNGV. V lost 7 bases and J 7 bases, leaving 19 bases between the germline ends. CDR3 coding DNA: TGTGCCAGCACCCCGGACAGCCTGAGGGTTGGCTACACCTTC. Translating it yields CASTPDSLRVGYTF. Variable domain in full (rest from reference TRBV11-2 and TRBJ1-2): EAGVAQSPRYKIIEKRQSVAFWCNPISGHATLYWYQQILGQGPKLLIQFQNNGVVDDSQLPKDRFSAERLKGVDSTLKIQPAKLEDSAVYLCASTPDSLRVGYTFGSGTRLTVV.

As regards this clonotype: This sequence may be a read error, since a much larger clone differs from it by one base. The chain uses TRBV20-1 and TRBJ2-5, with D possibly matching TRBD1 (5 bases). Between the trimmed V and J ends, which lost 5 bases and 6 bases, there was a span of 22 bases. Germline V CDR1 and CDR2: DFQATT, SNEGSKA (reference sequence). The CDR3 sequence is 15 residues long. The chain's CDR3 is CSADTDGGARKTQYF. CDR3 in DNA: TGCAGTGCTGACACTGACGGTGGGGCCCGGAAGACCCAGTACTTC.

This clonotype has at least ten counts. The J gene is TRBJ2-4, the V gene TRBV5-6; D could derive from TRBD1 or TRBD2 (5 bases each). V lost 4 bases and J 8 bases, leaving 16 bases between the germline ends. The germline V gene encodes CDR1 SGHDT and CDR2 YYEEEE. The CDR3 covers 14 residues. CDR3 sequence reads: CASSPQGVGDIQYF. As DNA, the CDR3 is TGTGCCAGCAGCCCGCAGGGCGTCGGGGACATTCAGTACTTC.

The CDR3 loop is CASSLGQGSNEQFF. In nucleotides, the CDR3 is TGCGCCAGCAGCTTGGGACAGGGGTCGAATGAGCAGTTCTTC. The gene calls are TRBV5-1 and TRBJ2-1; the match to TRBD1 covers 8 bases. V dropped 0 bases and J dropped 7; count of bases not matched to a gene: 3. In germline, CDR1 is SGHRS, CDR2 YFSETQ. The CDR3 loop spans 14 amino acids.

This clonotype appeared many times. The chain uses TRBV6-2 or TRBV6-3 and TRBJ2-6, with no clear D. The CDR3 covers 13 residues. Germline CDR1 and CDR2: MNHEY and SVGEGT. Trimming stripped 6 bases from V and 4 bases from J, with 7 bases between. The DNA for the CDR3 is TGTGCCAGCAGCCAGACGGGGGCCAACGTCCTGACTTTC. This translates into CASSQTGANVLTF.

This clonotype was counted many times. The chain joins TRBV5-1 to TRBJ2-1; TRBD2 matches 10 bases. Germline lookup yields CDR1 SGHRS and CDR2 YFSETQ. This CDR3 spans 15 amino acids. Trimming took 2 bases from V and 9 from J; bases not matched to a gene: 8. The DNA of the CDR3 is TGCGCCAGCAGCTTTAGCGGGGGGAAAGGGATTGAGCAGTTCTTC. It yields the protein CASSFSGGKGIEQFF. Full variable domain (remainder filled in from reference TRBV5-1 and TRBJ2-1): KAGVTQTPRYLIKTRGQQVTLSCSPISGHRSVSWYQQTPGQGLQFLFEYFSETQRNKGNFPGRFSGRQFSNSRSEMNVSTLELGDSALYLCASSFSGGKGIEQFFGPGTRLTVL.

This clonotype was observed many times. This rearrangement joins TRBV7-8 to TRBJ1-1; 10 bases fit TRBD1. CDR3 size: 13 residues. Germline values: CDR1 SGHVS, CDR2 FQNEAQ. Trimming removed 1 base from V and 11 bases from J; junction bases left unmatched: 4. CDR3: CASSLETGGEAFF. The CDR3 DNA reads TGTGCCAGCAGCTTAGAGACAGGGGGCGAGGCTTTCTTT.

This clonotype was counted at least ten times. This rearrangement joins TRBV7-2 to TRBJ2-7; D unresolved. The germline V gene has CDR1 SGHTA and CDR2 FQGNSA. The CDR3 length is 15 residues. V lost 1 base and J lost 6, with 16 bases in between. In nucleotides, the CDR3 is TGTGCCAGCAGCTTAGTTCGAGGAAACGGCGGCGAGCAGTACTTC. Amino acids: CASSLVRGNGGEQYF.

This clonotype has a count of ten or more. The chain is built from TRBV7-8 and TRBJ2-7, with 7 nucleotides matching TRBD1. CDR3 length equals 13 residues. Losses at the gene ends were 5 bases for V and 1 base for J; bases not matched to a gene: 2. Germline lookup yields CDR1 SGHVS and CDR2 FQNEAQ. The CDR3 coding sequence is TGTGCCAGCAGCGGGACAGTGTCCTACGAGCAGTACGTC. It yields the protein CASSGTVSYEQYV.

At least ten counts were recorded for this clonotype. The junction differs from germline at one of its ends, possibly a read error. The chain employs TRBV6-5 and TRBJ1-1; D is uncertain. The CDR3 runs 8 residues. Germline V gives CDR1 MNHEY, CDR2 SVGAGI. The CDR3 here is CASTPILF. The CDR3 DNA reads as TGTGCCAGCACCCCCATCCTCTTT.